The 27 T cell receptor beta chains below come from one sample, sequenced in a study of post-analysis software for immune sequencing data. Study findings and constraints: When patients were compared with controls, a handful of TRBV segments were more frequent, TRBV5-6, TRBV5-1 and TRBV20-1 among them.

The authors incorporated unique molecular identifiers into the TCR beta cDNA libraries. TCRdb fed the PCR reads into MiXCR, producing one record per CDR3 protein. The sample gives about 810,000 distinct CDR3 sequences, about 50% of which show up once; about 4.8% is in the top ten. These receptors have no identified antigens. Sequenced: blood. All receptors come from a girl between 10 and 17 years old with multiple sclerosis.

The chain links TRBV7-2 to TRBJ2-7; TRBD2 agrees at 9 bases. Germline lookup yields CDR1 SGHTA and CDR2 FQGNSA. This CDR3 is 16 amino acids long. The trim removed 2 bases at V and 0 bases at J, leaving 5 bases unmatched. CDR3 nucleotides: TGTGCCAGCAGCTTACAAAGCGGGAGGCCCTCCTACGAGCAGTACTTC. Protein sequence: CASSLQSGRPSYEQYF.

The chain joins TRBV29-1 to TRBJ1-2, with 10 bases matching TRBD1. The junction had 8 bases not matched to a gene; V was cut back by 0 bases and J by 4 bases. CDR3 size: 16 residues. The V gene's germline CDR1 is SQVTM and CDR2 ANQGSEA. CDR3 amino acids: CSVEDYGTGEGYGYTF. Here the CDR3 DNA reads TGCAGCGTTGAAGACTACGGGACAGGGGAAGGCTATGGCTACACCTTC.

The genes are TRBV12-3 or TRBV12-4 and TRBJ2-5, with TRBD2 matching 10 bases. The V segment lost 3 bases and the J segment 3 bases; nucleotides outside the gene matches: 7. This CDR3 comprises 16 residues. The CDR3 DNA reads as TGTGCCAGCAGTTTTTCTGTAGGGACTAGCGAAGAGACCCAGTACTTC. Translating it yields CASSFSVGTSEETQYF.

This clonotype showed up just a few times. The V and J genes are TRBV7-9 and TRBJ2-4, with no clear D. Germline V gene data show CDR1 as SEHNR and CDR2 as FQNEAQ (reference sequence). The V gene lost 7 bases and the J gene lost 1 base, with 20 bases spanning the gap. This CDR3 region has 17 residues. Here the CDR3 reads CASTAGPGVMAKNIQYF. For the CDR3, the DNA is TGTGCCAGCACCGCCGGTCCCGGTGTAATGGCCAAAAACATTCAGTACTTC. Full variable domain (missing parts from reference TRBV7-9 and TRBJ2-4): DTGVSQNPRHKITKRGQNVTFRCDPISEHNRLYWYRQTLGQGPEFLTYFQNEAQLEKSRLLSDRFSAERPKGSFSTLEIQRTEQGDSAMYLCASTAGPGVMAKNIQYFGAGTRLSVL.

This chain joins TRBV15 and TRBJ1-5; TRBD1 aligns across 7 bases. There are 16 residues in the CDR3. V shed 0 bases, J shed 1 base, and the junction held 3 bases outside the gene matches. The V gene's germline CDR1 is LNHNV and CDR2 YYDKDF (reference sequence). The DNA for the CDR3 is TGTGCCACCAGCAGAGATGGGACAGAGAGCAATCAGCCCCAGCATTTT. This encodes CATSRDGTESNQPQHF.

CDR3 in DNA: TGTGCCAGCAGGCTGACAGGAGTCGGGGATGGCTACACCTTC. It codes for CASRLTGVGDGYTF. The J gene is TRBJ1-2, the V gene TRBV12-3 or TRBV12-4; D is perhaps TRBD1 (6 bases). The CDR3 is 14 amino acids. Between the trimmed V and J ends, which lost 6 bases and 6 bases, there was a span of 17 bases.

This clonotype was found a few times. CDR3 sequence: CASTLTEETQYF. In DNA form, the CDR3 reads TGTGCCAGCACCCTGACAGAAGAGACCCAGTACTTC. The gene calls are TRBV6-6 and TRBJ2-4; D perhaps matches TRBD1 (5 bases). The J call is doubtful: the DNA matches TRBJ2-5 better. The germline CDR1 and CDR2 sequences are MNHNY and SVGAGI (reference sequence). CDR3 size: 12 residues.

CDR3 sequence (DNA): TGTGCCAGCAGTCCTTACGGGGGGGCGGTCTACAATGAGCAGTTCTTC. Protein sequence: CASSPYGGAVYNEQFF. The chain carries TRBV7-6 and TRBJ2-1, with TRBD2 matching 8 bases. The trim removed 6 bases at V and 3 bases at J, leaving 10 bases unmatched. Germline V gene sequence: CDR1 SGHVS, CDR2 FNYEAQ. The CDR3 sequence is 16 residues long.

This chain uses TRBV20-1 with TRBJ2-5; D is tentatively TRBD1 or TRBD2 (5 bases each). This CDR3 has 15 residues. Trimming stripped 5 bases from V and 1 base from J, with 17 bases between. Germline CDR1 reads DFQATT; CDR2 reads SNEGSKA (reference sequence). The CDR3 reads CSARPVGTLQETQYF. The CDR3 DNA reads TGCAGTGCTCGACCAGTGGGGACCCTCCAAGAGACCCAGTACTTC.

V gene TRBV4-1 combines with J gene TRBJ2-3; D ambiguous. Germline assignment: CDR1 MGHRA and CDR2 YSYEKL. CDR3 length: 16 residues. V lost 1 base and J lost 1, with 12 bases in between. This chain's CDR3 is CASSQGGPQRTDTQYF. The CDR3 DNA sequence: TGCGCCAGCAGCCAAGGCGGCCCACAACGCACAGATACGCAGTATTTT.

The chain employs TRBV6-6 and TRBJ2-6; D not resolved. V lost 0 bases to trimming and J lost 0 bases, with 9 bases between them. This CDR3 has 17 residues. Germline V gene data show CDR1 as MNHNY and CDR2 as SVGAGI (reference sequence). This CDR3 is CASSYSGRTSGANVLTF. The CDR3 region has the DNA TGTGCCAGCAGTTACTCCGGACGGACCTCTGGGGCCAACGTCCTGACTTTC.

The gene calls are TRBV2 and TRBJ2-5; the D gene is possibly TRBD1 (5 bases). Matching the DNA end better, TRBJ2-7 makes the J call doubtful. Germline assignment: CDR1 SNHLY and CDR2 FYNNEI. This CDR3 contains 13 residues. The CDR3 bases are TGTGCCAGCATCCCGGACATTTCCTACGAGCAGTACTTC. Amino acid sequence: CASIPDISYEQYF.

This clonotype was detected only a few times. The V and J genes are TRBV29-1 and TRBJ2-7; the match to TRBD2 covers 10 bases. V shed 4 bases, J shed 2 bases, and the junction held 11 bases outside the gene matches. CDR1 is SQVTM, CDR2 ANQGSEA, per germline. The CDR3 length is 16 residues. The CDR3 sequence: CSVAGIRTSGPYEQYF. The CDR3 DNA reads TGCAGCGTTGCGGGGATAAGGACTAGCGGACCCTACGAGCAGTACTTC.

The chain is built from TRBV6-1 and TRBJ2-7; tentatively, D is TRBD2 (5 bases). Germline CDR1 MNHNS, CDR2 SASEGT. CDR3 length: 14 amino acids. Deletions cut 1 base from V and 1 base from J, with 8 bases between. The CDR3 sequence: CASSEGRLSYEQYF. The DNA of the CDR3 is TGTGCCAGCAGTGAAGGGAGGTTGTCCTACGAGCAGTACTTC.

This clonotype occurred once. The genes are TRBV29-1 and TRBJ2-3, with TRBD2 matching 10 bases. The CDR3 has 16 amino acids. CDR1 is SQVTM and CDR2 is ANQGSEA in the germline V gene. The V and J ends lost 2 bases and 5 bases, in that order; junction bases with no gene match: 10. CDR3 sequence reads: CSVELQREGRIDTQYF. CDR3 DNA sequence: TGCAGCGTTGAACTTCAGCGGGAGGGCCGAATAGATACGCAGTATTTT.

This rearrangement joins TRBV21-1 to TRBJ2-7; the table's D call of TRBD1 was not tested on the DNA. TRBV21-1 is shown as a pseudogene. The CDR3 spans 15 residues. The CDR3: CASSNPGTEWYEQYF. The CDR3 nucleotides are TGTGCCAGCAGCAACCCCGGGACAGAGTGGTACGAGCAGTACTTC.

The genes are TRBV20-1 and TRBJ2-1, with 11 bases matching TRBD2. The CDR3 is made up of 18 amino acids. Germline lookup yields CDR1 DFQATT and CDR2 SNEGSKA (reference sequence). V dropped 4 bases and J dropped 0; count of bases not matched to a gene: 11. DNA for the CDR3: TGCAGTGCTATCCCCGGGACTAGCGGTTACAGCTCCTACAATGAGCAGTTCTTC. Translation: CSAIPGTSGYSSYNEQFF.

The chain recombines TRBV12-3 or TRBV12-4 with TRBJ1-5, with no clear D. CDR3 length equals 15 residues. V lost 6 bases and J lost 4, with 16 bases in between. The CDR3 region is CASRRGRERNQPQHF. The CDR3 region has the DNA TGTGCCAGCAGGCGTGGGAGGGAAAGAAATCAGCCCCAGCATTTT.

The V gene is TRBV7-9, the J gene TRBJ2-7; D is tentatively TRBD1 or TRBD2 (5 bases each). Looked up from germline, CDR1 is SEHNR and CDR2 is FQNEAQ (reference sequence). The CDR3 contains 14 residues. V shed 5 bases and J shed 2 bases, with 13 bases lying between them. The CDR3 region has the DNA TGTGCCAGCAGCACCACCGGGACCCCCTACGAGCAGTACTTC. Its protein is CASSTTGTPYEQYF.

About this clonotype itself: The junction shows a germline mismatch at one end, possibly a read error. The rearrangement links TRBV29-1 to TRBJ2-1; 8 nucleotides align to TRBD2. The CDR3 is made up of 15 amino acids. Germline CDR1 and CDR2: SQVTM and ANQGSEA. CDR3 protein: CSALGLAGSYNERFF. As DNA, the CDR3 is TGCAGCGCCCTGGGGCTAGCGGGTAGCTACAATGAGCGGTTCTTC.

The chain couples TRBV5-5 to TRBJ2-5; 7 nucleotides agree with TRBD1. The end of the DNA aligns better with TRBJ2-7, so the J call may be wrong. This CDR3 is 15 amino acids long. Germline loops: CDR1 SGHKS, CDR2 YYEKEE (reference sequence). The CDR3 DNA is TGTGCCAGCAGCTCGACAGACAGGGTGCTCTACGAGCAGTACTTC. This gives the protein CASSSTDRVLYEQYF.

The chain carries TRBV12-3 or TRBV12-4 and TRBJ1-1, with 8 bases that match TRBD1. With V trimmed by 5 bases and J by 6 bases, 5 bases remained unmatched. There are 13 residues in the CDR3. CDR3 amino acids: CASSASGGPEAFF. The CDR3 region has the DNA TGTGCCAGCAGTGCCTCAGGGGGCCCTGAAGCTTTCTTT.

The V call is TRBV5-1, the J call TRBJ2-2; the D gene could be TRBD1 or TRBD2 (5 bases each). From germline, CDR1 is SGHRS and CDR2 YFSETQ. V shed 4 bases and J shed 5 bases, with 12 bases lying between them. This CDR3 is 14 amino acids long. The CDR3 region has the DNA TGCGCCAGCAGCCCGGGACGGTGGACCGGGGAGCTGTTTTTT. Protein sequence: CASSPGRWTGELFF.

The V and J genes are TRBV29-1 and TRBJ2-7, with TRBD1 identical over 7 bases. The germline gives CDR1 SQVTM, CDR2 ANQGSEA. After removal of 0 bases from V and 0 bases from J, the junction contained 8 bases not matched to a gene. The CDR3 contains 16 residues. The CDR3, as DNA: TGCAGCGTTGAAGAAGAAGACAGGGAAAGCTCCTACGAGCAGTACTTC. Translating gives CSVEEEDRESSYEQYF.

The chain joins TRBV14 to TRBJ1-1, with D unclear. CDR1 is SGHDN, CDR2 FVKESK, per germline. CDR3 size: 13 residues. V lost 4 bases, J lost 5 bases, and 11 bases lay in between. This chain's CDR3 is CASSPWVSTEAFF. For the CDR3, the DNA is TGTGCCAGCAGCCCCTGGGTGTCGACTGAAGCTTTCTTT.

The sample holds one count of this clonotype. The chain has TRBV29-1 and TRBJ1-1, with D tentatively TRBD1 (6 bases). V was clipped by 7 bases and J by 5 bases, with 20 bases between them. Looked up from germline, CDR1 is SQVTM and CDR2 is ANQGSEA. This CDR3 is built from 14 residues. CDR3 in DNA: TGCAGCGCCCAATCACGGACAGTAGGTACTGAAGCTTTCTTT. This codes for CSAQSRTVGTEAFF.

This clonotype has only a few counts. V usage is TRBV25-1 and J usage is TRBJ2-6; maybe TRBD2 (5 bases). The CDR3 is 16 residues long. Germline V lookup: CDR1 MGHDK, CDR2 SYGVNS. The germline V and J ends were trimmed by 4 bases and 2 bases, with 12 bases remaining between them. The CDR3 loop is CASSARGLAGANVLTF. The CDR3, as DNA: TGTGCCAGCAGTGCCCGGGGTCTTGCTGGGGCCAACGTCCTGACTTTC.